This TCR beta chain was identified during a study of blood T cell repertoires in COVID-19. About the research overall: COVID-19 samples, acute and convalescent, were from the United States, Italy and Spain. PBMCs, B-cell-depleted T cells, or T cells were the source of the cDNA or gDNA that made up the material.

Methods used by the authors: Scientists estimated how many nucleated cells there were by amplifying reference gene primers. Sequenced by immunoSEQ multiplex PCR; TCRdb stores in-frame clones only, minus some. V and J calls and clone size come straight from that table; D and trimming were deduced from the DNA. The sample carries tens of thousands of clones, about nine tenths recorded once. Trimming pared 1 base from V and 4 bases from J, leaving 13 bases between. Germline assignment: CDR1 LGHNA and CDR2 YNFKEQ. The CDR3 has 16 amino acids. The TCR comes from a human donor with acute or convalescent COVID-19. The donor label of this sample is uncertain. The chain joins TRBV4-2 to TRBJ1-4; D is ambiguous. The sample taken for sequencing was peripheral blood. The CDR3 DNA reads as TGTGCCAGCAGCCAAGGAGGAGGGATCGTTAATGAAAAACTGTTTTTT. It encodes CASSQGGGIVNEKLFF.